Listed here is a single T cell receptor beta chain. This specimen comes from a study of shared clonotypes between healthy human individuals. Germline V lookup: CDR1 DFQATT, CDR2 SNEGSKA (reference sequence). Trimming shortened V by 7 bases and J by 6 bases, and 12 bases separated the two germline ends. This CDR3 is 11 amino acids long. Sequencing was performed with immunoSEQ multiplex PCR; in TCRdb, only in-frame clones are kept and a portion is missing. The sample shows hundreds of thousands of clones, roughly 70% of them seen only once. The TCR sequence derives from a woman in her 30s in good health. Sequencing input: memory CD4+ T cells sorted from blood. Subset noted: CD45RA-negative fraction. V and J are TRBV20-1 and TRBJ1-2, with D perhaps matching TRBD1 (5 bases). Here the CDR3 reads CSVPQDHGYTF. Here the CDR3 DNA reads TGCAGTGTCCCACAGGATCATGGCTACACCTTC.